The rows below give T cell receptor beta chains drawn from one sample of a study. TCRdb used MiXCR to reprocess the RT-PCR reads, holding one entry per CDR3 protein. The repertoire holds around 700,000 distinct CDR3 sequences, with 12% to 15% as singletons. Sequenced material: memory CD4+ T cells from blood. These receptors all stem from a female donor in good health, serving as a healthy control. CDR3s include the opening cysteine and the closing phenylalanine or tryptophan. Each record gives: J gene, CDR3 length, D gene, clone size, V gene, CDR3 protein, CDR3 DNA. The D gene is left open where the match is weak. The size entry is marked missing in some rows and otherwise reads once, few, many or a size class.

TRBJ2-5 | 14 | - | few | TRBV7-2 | CAILRRGNEETQYF | TGTGCCATCCTCCGGCGGGGAAATGAAGAGACCCAGTACTTC
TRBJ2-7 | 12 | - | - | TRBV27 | CASSLKGDEQYF | TGTGCCAGCAGTTTAAAGGGCGACGAGCAGTACTTC
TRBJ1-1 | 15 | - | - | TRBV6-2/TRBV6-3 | CASTSLGRLNTEAFF | TGTGCCAGCACCTCGTTGGGCAGACTGAACACTGAAGCTTTCTTT
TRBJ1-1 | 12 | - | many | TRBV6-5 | CASSPGRTEAFF | TGTGCCAGCAGCCCTGGACGGACTGAAGCTTTCTTT
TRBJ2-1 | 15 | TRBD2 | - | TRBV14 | CASSSLARAYNEQFF | TGTGCCAGCAGCTCACTAGCGCGAGCTTACAATGAGCAGTTCTTC
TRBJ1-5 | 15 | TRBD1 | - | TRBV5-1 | CASSPEGGAGQPQHF | TGCGCCAGCAGCCCGGAAGGGGGCGCGGGTCAGCCCCAGCATTTT
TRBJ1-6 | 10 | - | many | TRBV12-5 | CAPPPSPLHF | TGTGCCCCGCCCCCGTCACCCCTCCACTTT
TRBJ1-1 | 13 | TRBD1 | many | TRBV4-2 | CASSHGQGAEAFF | TGTGCCAGCAGCCACGGACAGGGCGCTGAAGCTTTCTTT
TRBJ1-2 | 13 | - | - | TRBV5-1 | CARRQKGTYGYTF | TGCGCCAGACGACAAAAGGGAACCTATGGCTACACCTTC
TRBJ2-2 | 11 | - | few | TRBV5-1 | CARRSNGELFF | TGCGCCCGCCGTTCGAACGGGGAGCTGTTTTTT
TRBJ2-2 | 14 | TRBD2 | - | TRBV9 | CASTRTSVTGELFF | TGTGCCAGCACCAGGACTAGCGTGACCGGGGAGCTGTTTTTT
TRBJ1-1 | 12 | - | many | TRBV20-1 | CSASFPGSEAFF | TGCAGTGCTAGTTTCCCGGGCTCTGAAGCTTTCTTT
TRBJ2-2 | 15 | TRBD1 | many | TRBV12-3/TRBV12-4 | CASRVGQGNTGELFF | TGTGCCAGCAGGGTAGGACAGGGGAACACCGGGGAGCTGTTTTTT
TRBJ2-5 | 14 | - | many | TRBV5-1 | CASTFSARQETQYF | TGCGCCAGCACCTTCTCGGCGCGACAAGAGACCCAGTACTTC